What follows are 17 T cell receptor beta chains derived from one specimen sequenced in a study of T-cell memory formation after mild COVID-19 (dated by TCRdb to about 2021). Library creation used 5' RACE. The sequencer listed for this sample is Illumina NovaSeq 6000. TCRdb's own reprocessing of the public reads used fastp at Q25 and MiXCR and kept productive beta chains. Every entry covers one CDR3 protein and lists the most common genes and DNA from its rows. This sample has roughly 200,000 distinct CDR3 sequences in its table, and 20% to 25% of those were observed once. 20% to 25% of the sample is taken by the ten largest. The specimen sequenced was PBMCs or a T cell subset sorted from them (not recorded which). The receptors were sampled from an adult woman who had mild COVID-19 (a few samples of this study predate the infection). The sample titles of this study are shuffled in the database, so cell type and time point are left out; the donor was told from shared clones.

CDR3 sequence: CASSSGGGTDTQYF. DNA of the CDR3: TGTGCCAGCAGCTCAGGGGGGGGAACAGATACGCAGTATTTT. The J gene is TRBJ2-3, the V gene TRBV7-9, with D perhaps being TRBD1 or TRBD2 (7 bases each). The CDR3 extends over 14 amino acids. Germline-derived CDR1 and CDR2 are SEHNR and FQNEAQ (reference sequence). Between the trimmed V and J ends, which lost 4 bases and 3 bases, there was a span of 11 bases. The full variable domain, in which reference TRBV7-9 and TRBJ2-3 provide the parts outside the CDR3, is DTGVSQNPRHKITKRGQNVTFRCDPISEHNRLYWYRQTLGQGPEFLTYFQNEAQLEKSRLLSDRFSAERPKGSFSTLEIQRTEQGDSAMYLCASSSGGGTDTQYFGPGTRLTVL.

This clonotype was counted only a few times. The chain recombines TRBV29-1 with TRBJ2-1; TRBD2 agrees at 7 bases. The CDR3 spans 14 residues. In germline, CDR1 is SQVTM, CDR2 ANQGSEA. V shed 3 bases and J 0 bases; nucleotides not matched to a gene: 2. CDR3 loop: CSVELAASYNEQFF. The CDR3 DNA sequence: TGCAGCGTTGAGCTAGCGGCCTCCTACAATGAGCAGTTCTTC.

In this sample, this clonotype turned up a few times. The V call is TRBV24-1, the J call TRBJ2-3, with 8 bases lining up with TRBD2. The trim removed 0 bases at V and 0 bases at J, leaving 13 bases unmatched. CDR1 is KGHDR and CDR2 is SFDVKD in the germline V gene. The CDR3 runs to 20 residues. CDR3 coding DNA: TGTGCCACCAGTGATTTGAGCGGGGGAGTTACCTCGACCAGCACAGATACGCAGTATTTT. Residues: CATSDLSGGVTSTSTDTQYF.

Here the CDR3 reads CSVESGTESYEQYF. The DNA of the CDR3 is TGCAGCGTTGAGTCCGGGACAGAGTCTTACGAGCAGTACTTC. V and J are TRBV29-1 and TRBJ2-7; TRBD1 matches 7 bases. This CDR3 contains 14 residues. The trim removed 3 bases at V and 4 bases at J, leaving 9 bases unmatched. Germline V gene data show CDR1 as SQVTM and CDR2 as ANQGSEA.

The chain couples TRBV20-1 to TRBJ1-2, with D unclear. Germline-derived CDR1 and CDR2 are DFQATT and SNEGSKA (reference sequence). There are 13 residues in the CDR3. V dropped 0 bases and J dropped 3 bases, with 8 bases sitting between them. CDR3 DNA sequence: TGCAGTGCTAGAGAGGGTGGGGACTATGGCTACACCTTC. Translation: CSAREGGDYGYTF.

V usage is TRBV24-1 and J usage is TRBJ1-1; unclear D gene. The V gene lost 4 bases and the J gene lost 9 bases, with 8 bases spanning the gap. The CDR3 spans 11 residues. Germline values: CDR1 KGHDR, CDR2 SFDVKD. The CDR3 DNA reads as TGTGCCACCAGTGAGGCAGGCCAAGCTTTCTTT. Residues: CATSEAGQAFF.

The chain links TRBV5-4 to TRBJ2-1; 8 bases map to TRBD1. CDR1 is SGHNT and CDR2 is YYREEE in the germline V gene (reference sequence). V was pared by 4 bases and J by 0 bases, with 3 bases of the junction left unmatched. The CDR3 totals 15 residues. CDR3 DNA sequence: TGTGCCAGCAGCAACGGACAGGGCTCCTACAATGAGCAGTTCTTC. Protein: CASSNGQGSYNEQFF.

The table lists this clonotype with a few counts. The genes are TRBV20-1 and TRBJ1-5; 9 nucleotides line up with TRBD1. V was clipped by 6 bases and J by 4 bases; unmatched bases: 7. This CDR3 region has 14 residues. Germline CDR1 and CDR2: DFQATT and SNEGSKA (reference sequence). CDR3 sequence reads: CSAPTGGLNQPQHF. The CDR3 nucleotides are TGCAGTGCCCCTACAGGGGGCCTTAATCAGCCCCAGCATTTT.

The chain links TRBV10-2 to TRBJ2-7, with 8 bases that match TRBD2. Germline V CDR1 and CDR2: WSHSY, SAAADI. V dropped 5 bases and J dropped 3; count of bases not matched to a gene: 9. CDR3 length equals 15 residues. The CDR3 bases are TGCGCCAGCAGTAATCGAGCGGGAGACAACTACGAGCAGTACTTC. Amino acids: CASSNRAGDNYEQYF.

The chain recombines TRBV11-2 with TRBJ2-3; weak D call: TRBD1 (5 bases). Germline V CDR1 and CDR2: SGHAT, FQNNGV. The CDR3 consists of 15 residues. The germline V and J ends were trimmed by 5 bases and 0 bases, with 12 bases remaining between them. CDR3 nucleotide sequence: TGTGCCAGCAGCCAGTGGGGCGGCAGCACAGATACGCAGTATTTT. As protein: CASSQWGGSTDTQYF. Full variable domain (outside the CDR3, taken from reference TRBV11-2 and TRBJ2-3): EAGVAQSPRYKIIEKRQSVAFWCNPISGHATLYWYQQILGQGPKLLIQFQNNGVVDDSQLPKDRFSAERLKGVDSTLKIQPAKLEDSAVYLCASSQWGGSTDTQYFGPGTRLTVL.

The table lists this clonotype with a few counts. The chain links TRBV7-2 to TRBJ2-2, with a tentative D call TRBD2 (7 bases). Germline V gene data show CDR1 as SGHTA and CDR2 as FQGNSA. This CDR3 spans 16 amino acids. The V and J ends lost 5 bases and 7 bases respectively, with 20 bases between them. The CDR3 nucleotides are TGTGCCAGCAGCCCCCAACCGGGAGGAGGGGGCGGGGAGCTGTTTTTT. Amino acids: CASSPQPGGGGGELFF.

This chain links TRBV12-3 or TRBV12-4 with TRBJ1-1, with D possibly matching TRBD1 (5 bases). The CDR3 is 16 residues long. Trimming removed 6 bases from V and 1 base from J, with 18 bases in between. CDR3 bases: TGTGCCAGCAGCCTTGGGGTACAGGCTAAGAACACTGAAGCTTTCTTT. This translates into CASSLGVQAKNTEAFF.

The chain's CDR3 is CASSLASSPRANYGYTF. The CDR3 region has the DNA TGTGCCAGCAGCCTTGCTTCCAGTCCGAGAGCTAACTATGGCTACACCTTC. This chain links TRBV27 with TRBJ1-2; no definite D call. The CDR3 consists of 17 residues. Germline V gene sequence: CDR1 MNHEY, CDR2 SMNVEV (reference sequence). V was clipped by 6 bases and J by 0 bases, with 20 bases between them.

This clonotype was counted only a few times. The chain joins TRBV14 to TRBJ2-5, with D possibly TRBD1 on 5 matching bases. Germline CDR1 reads SGHDN; CDR2 reads FVKESK. The V end was cut by 0 bases, the J end by 5 bases, with 13 bases between. The CDR3 covers 15 residues. The DNA for the CDR3 is TGTGCCAGCAGCCAAGAGGGGCGGCTAAGGGAGACCCAGTACTTC. Protein: CASSQEGRLRETQYF. Together with reference TRBV14 and TRBJ2-5, the CDR3 gives the full variable domain: EAGVTQFPSHSVIEKGQTVTLRCDPISGHDNLYWYRRVMGKEIKFLLHFVKESKQDESGMPNNRFLAERTGGTYSTLKVQPAELEDSGVYFCASSQEGRLRETQYFGPGTRLLVL.

The sample holds a few counts of this clonotype. This chain links TRBV10-3 with TRBJ1-3; the D is unclear. The V gene lost 0 bases and the J gene lost 8 bases, with 14 bases spanning the gap. From germline, CDR1 is ENHRY and CDR2 SYGVKD. This CDR3 has 15 residues. CDR3 bases: TGTGCCATCAGTGAGTCCCAGGCGGGAACAGACACCATATATTTT. This gives the protein CAISESQAGTDTIYF.

The chain combines TRBV4-2 with TRBJ2-1; D may match TRBD1 or TRBD2 (5 bases each). Germline V gene lookup returns CDR1 LGHNA and CDR2 YNFKEQ. Between the trimmed V and J ends, which lost 8 bases and 4 bases, there was a span of 15 bases. The CDR3 has 14 residues. The CDR3 DNA reads TGTGCCAGCGGAAATGGGGGAGAGTACAATGAGCAGTTCTTC. This sequence encodes CASGNGGEYNEQFF.

The chain uses TRBV15 and TRBJ2-1; the match to TRBD2 covers 9 bases. V was clipped by 0 bases and J by 0 bases; unmatched bases: 9. Looked up from germline, CDR1 is LNHNV and CDR2 is YYDKDF (reference sequence). The CDR3 is 19 residues long. The CDR3 DNA is TGTGCCACCAGCAGAGATATGGCGGGAGGGTCGAGCTCCTACAATGAGCAGTTCTTC. Its protein is CATSRDMAGGSSSYNEQFF.